These T cell receptor beta chains were read from a single sample in a study of blood T cell repertoires in COVID-19. Generated by immunoSEQ multiplex PCR, the TCRdb table keeps only in-frame clones and is missing some. The sample consists of about 220,000 clones, about 80% of them appearing once. Sequenced material: peripheral blood. These receptors all stem from a woman aged 40-49 years with active or convalescent COVID-19. Both conserved end residues are part of each CDR3. A D gene is named only where the DNA matches it firmly. Rows give clone size only sometimes, using once, few, many, or a class for an expanded clone.

cdr3_aa cdr3_nt j_call d_call v_call cdr3_length clone_size
CAWTGANNYGYTF TGTGCCTGGACAGGGGCCAATAACTATGGCTACACCTTC TRBJ1-2 NA TRBV30 13 NA
CASSYSGRGNEKLFF TGTGCCAGCAGTTACTCAGGCAGGGGTAATGAAAAACTGTTTTTT TRBJ1-4 NA TRBV6-5 15 NA
CAWGGDTEAFF TGTGCCTGGGGTGGGGACACCGAAGCTTTCTTT TRBJ1-1 NA TRBV30 11 NA
CASSDGTGTEAFF TGTGCCAGCAGTGACGGGACAGGCACTGAAGCTTTCTTT TRBJ1-1 TRBD1 TRBV2 13 NA
CAISDRGSNQPQHF TGTGCCATCAGTGATAGGGGGAGCAATCAGCCCCAGCATTTT TRBJ1-5 NA TRBV10-3 14 NA
CASSLAGRYGYTF TGTGCCAGCAGCTTGGCAGGCCGCTATGGCTACACCTTC TRBJ1-2 NA TRBV7-9 13 NA
CASSVPVSGYGYTF TGTGCCAGCAGCGTACCCGTTTCCGGCTATGGCTACACCTTC TRBJ1-2 NA TRBV11-2 14 NA
CASSLGTGGEAFF TGTGCCAGCAGCTTAGGGACAGGGGGTGAAGCTTTCTTT TRBJ1-1 TRBD1 TRBV11-2 13 NA
CASSPTRTTYEQYF TGTGCCAGCAGCCCCACCCGGACTACTTACGAGCAGTACTTC TRBJ2-7 NA TRBV28 14 once
CSGTSGGAREQFF TGCAGCGGTACGAGCGGGGGAGCGAGGGAGCAGTTCTTC TRBJ2-1 TRBD2 TRBV29-1 13 NA
CASSIAGQAYSTNEKLFF TGTGCCAGTAGTATAGCCGGCCAGGCGTATTCAACTAATGAAAAACTGTTTTTT TRBJ1-4 NA TRBV19 18 NA
CASSQEVGGQYF TGCGCCAGCAGCCAAGAAGTAGGCGGGCAGTATTTT TRBJ2-3 NA TRBV4-1 12 NA
CASSWGLSSYEQYF TGCGCCAGCAGTTGGGGACTTAGCTCCTACGAGCAGTACTTC TRBJ2-7 NA TRBV10-2 14 NA
CASSLNPTGLSSPLHF TGTGCCAGCAGTTTAAATCCGACAGGGCTGAGTTCACCCCTCCACTTT TRBJ1-6 TRBD1 TRBV27 16 few
CASSLHRPRRAGELFF TGTGCCAGCAGTTTACATAGGCCCCGGAGGGCCGGGGAGCTGTTTTTT TRBJ2-2 NA TRBV6-5 16 NA
CASTAFGTDNTEAFF TGTGCCAGCACCGCCTTCGGGACTGACAACACTGAAGCTTTCTTT TRBJ1-1 NA TRBV28 15 NA
CASSRYPPNYGYTF TGTGCCAGCAGTCGCTACCCCCCTAACTATGGCTACACCTTC TRBJ1-2 NA TRBV6-5 14 NA
CASSLVAGYEQYF TGTGCCAGCAGCCTCGTAGCGGGCTACGAGCAGTACTTC TRBJ2-7 TRBD2 TRBV11-2 13 NA
CASTRTRQGLNTEAFF TGTGCCAGCACTCGAACGAGACAGGGCCTGAACACTGAAGCTTTCTTT TRBJ1-1 TRBD1 TRBV2 16 NA
CAFEWGRGYGYTF TGTGCCTTCGAGTGGGGTCGGGGCTATGGCTACACCTTC TRBJ1-2 NA TRBV30 13 NA
CASSTDMGNGEAFF TGTGCCAGCAGCACCGACATGGGCAATGGTGAAGCTTTCTTT TRBJ1-1 NA TRBV5-6 14 NA
CASTRDRDYGYTF TGTGCCAGCACTAGGGACAGGGACTATGGCTACACCTTC TRBJ1-2 TRBD1 TRBV11-2 13 NA
CASSLGQGGDTEAFF TGTGCCAGCAGCTTAGGACAGGGTGGGGACACTGAAGCTTTCTTT TRBJ1-1 TRBD1 TRBV7-8 15 NA
CSPRRYEQYF TGCAGCCCTAGGCGCTACGAGCAGTACTTC TRBJ2-7 NA TRBV29-1 10 once
CASSLFTENTEAFF TGTGCCAGCAGCTTGTTCACAGAGAACACTGAAGCTTTCTTT TRBJ1-1 NA TRBV5-4 14 NA
CASSQGLAGTGETQYF TGTGCCAGCAGCCAAGGACTAGCGGGGACCGGAGAGACCCAGTACTTC TRBJ2-5 TRBD2 TRBV4-2 16 NA
CASKDRRYQETQYF TGTGCCAGTAAAGACAGGCGGTACCAAGAGACCCAGTACTTC TRBJ2-5 NA TRBV6-6 14 NA
CASSVPGQGYDEQYF TGTGCCAGCAGCGTACCGGGACAGGGGTACGACGAGCAGTACTTC TRBJ2-7 TRBD1 TRBV7-9 15 NA
CASNPGREGSNQPQHF TGTGCCAGCAACCCCGGGAGGGAAGGTAGCAATCAGCCCCAGCATTTT TRBJ1-5 NA TRBV5-8 16 NA
CASSFGGRAKDTQYF TGTGCCAGCAGTTTTGGCGGGAGGGCTAAGGATACGCAGTATTTT TRBJ2-3 TRBD2 TRBV6-8 15 NA
CASSLEQGYSGNTIYF TGTGCCAGCAGCTTAGAACAGGGCTACTCTGGAAACACCATATATTTT TRBJ1-3 NA TRBV7-2 16 NA
CASSPSPSLVRADTQYF TGCGCCAGCAGCCCATCCCCGTCGTTGGTCAGGGCAGATACGCAGTATTTT TRBJ2-3 NA TRBV5-1 17 NA
CASGTAPGGVRNEQFF TGTGCCAGCGGAACGGCCCCGGGAGGTGTTAGAAATGAGCAGTTCTTC TRBJ2-1 TRBD2 TRBV27 16 NA
CASSYVQGRNSPLHF TGTGCCAGCAGTTACGTGCAGGGAAGGAATTCACCCCTCCACTTT TRBJ1-6 NA TRBV6-5 15 NA
CASSLAGGYNEQFF TGTGCCAGCAGCCTAGCGGGAGGGTACAATGAGCAGTTCTTC TRBJ2-1 TRBD2 TRBV7-3 14 NA
CASSYPRGQGSQETQYF TGTGCCAGCAGTTACCCACGGGGACAGGGGTCTCAAGAGACCCAGTACTTC TRBJ2-5 TRBD1 TRBV6-2/TRBV6-3 17 NA
CASSLEGRVNEKLFF TGTGCCAGCAGCTTAGAGGGCAGGGTTAATGAAAAACTGTTTTTT TRBJ1-4 NA TRBV11-3 15 NA
CASSGSGRVGYEQYF TGTGCCAGCAGTGGGAGTGGGCGGGTCGGCTACGAGCAGTACTTC TRBJ2-7 NA TRBV6-1 15 NA
CASSLVVAGNYGYTF TGCGCCAGCAGCTTGGTAGTTGCAGGGAACTATGGCTACACCTTC TRBJ1-2 NA TRBV5-1 15 NA
CASSLVGQGANTQYF TGCGCCAGCAGCTTGGTGGGACAGGGGGCAAATACGCAGTATTTT TRBJ2-3 TRBD1 TRBV5-1 15 NA
CASSVVGGANVLTF TGTGCCAGCAGCGTAGTTGGTGGGGCCAACGTCCTGACTTTC TRBJ2-6 NA TRBV5-4 14 few
CASSLAGGNYNEQFF TGCGCCAGCAGTCTAGCGGGAGGGAATTACAATGAGCAGTTCTTC TRBJ2-1 TRBD2 TRBV5-1 15 few
CASSQTGQSGGQPQHF TGCGCCAGCAGCCAGACGGGACAGTCCGGCGGACAGCCCCAGCATTTT TRBJ1-5 TRBD1 TRBV4-1 16 NA
CASSPRPLPGLAGDEQFF TGTGCCAGCAGTCCGAGACCACTACCGGGACTAGCGGGAGATGAGCAGTTCTTC TRBJ2-1 TRBD2 TRBV4-2 18 NA
CASSSGTSGRARGNEQFF TGTGCCAGCAGCTCCGGGACTAGCGGGAGGGCCCGGGGAAATGAGCAGTTCTTC TRBJ2-1 TRBD2 TRBV6-4 18 NA
CASSLAGDREEAFF TGCGCCAGCAGCTTGGCAGGGGACAGGGAGGAAGCTTTCTTT TRBJ1-1 TRBD1 TRBV5-1 14 NA
CASSQMDRVYGYTF TGTGCCAGCAGCCAAATGGACAGGGTCTATGGCTACACCTTC TRBJ1-2 TRBD1 TRBV3-1/TRBV3-2 14 NA
CASSLMGGQDTGELFF TGTGCCAGCAGCTTAATGGGGGGACAGGACACCGGGGAGCTGTTTTTT TRBJ2-2 TRBD1 TRBV7-3 16 once
CASSLDRRGTEAFF TGTGCCAGCAGCTTAGATAGAAGGGGGACTGAAGCTTTCTTT TRBJ1-1 NA TRBV11-2 14 once
CASSGGTLSYEQYF TGTGCCAGTTCGGGGGGGACTCTCTCCTACGAGCAGTACTTC TRBJ2-7 TRBD2 TRBV7-3 14 NA
CASSLGGQGGSYEQYF TGTGCCAGCAGCTTAGGGGGACAGGGAGGCTCCTACGAGCAGTACTTC TRBJ2-7 TRBD1 TRBV11-1 16 many
CASSYRTSGNNEQFF TGTGCCAGCAGCTACAGGACTAGCGGGAACAATGAGCAGTTCTTC TRBJ2-1 TRBD2 TRBV5-6 15 NA
CASSSMQINTEAFF TGTGCCAGCAGTTCAATGCAGATTAACACTGAAGCTTTCTTT TRBJ1-1 NA TRBV27 14 once
CASSLGAGAGGTDTQYF TGTGCCAGCAGCTTGGGGGCCGGGGCGGGAGGCACAGATACGCAGTATTTT TRBJ2-3 TRBD2 TRBV5-4 17 NA